These 22 T cell receptor beta chains were all obtained from the same sample, sequenced in a study of blood T cell repertoires in COVID-19. The method was immunoSEQ multiplex PCR; TCRdb's version includes in-frame clones alone and lacks a portion of them. The sample records about 210,000 clones, approximately 91% being singletons. The material sequenced was peripheral blood. The receptor set was obtained from a man in his forties with acute or convalescent COVID-19.

The chain employs TRBV3-1 (or the pseudogene TRBV3-2) and TRBJ2-5; 9 positions match TRBD1. V lost 4 bases and J lost 4; bases outside the gene matches: 4. CDR3 length: 14 residues. CDR1 and CDR2 from the germline V gene are LGHDT and YNNKEL (reference sequence). CDR3 nucleotide sequence: TGTGCCAGCAGCCTCGGGACAGGGCGAGAGACCCAGTACTTC. It specifies CASSLGTGRETQYF.

The J gene is TRBJ1-5, the V gene TRBV19; D is unclear. CDR3 length equals 15 residues. V was clipped by 1 base and J by 7 bases, with 14 bases between them. CDR1 and CDR2 (germline): LNHDA, SQIVND (reference sequence). CDR3 coding DNA: TGTGCCAGTAGTATAGGAGAAGTCCTCAGGCAGCCCCAGCATTTT. It translates to CASSIGEVLRQPQHF.

CDR3 sequence reads: CASRAASGGYEQFF. The CDR3 DNA is TGTGCCAGCCGAGCGGCTAGCGGGGGTTATGAGCAGTTCTTC. The rearrangement joins TRBV6-5 to TRBJ2-1; TRBD2 aligns across 10 bases. From germline, CDR1 is MNHEY and CDR2 SVGAGI. The V gene end was trimmed by 8 bases and the J gene end by 8 bases; junction bases not matched to a gene: 9. This CDR3 has 14 amino acids.

In its sample, this clone was seen once. The chain couples TRBV7-6 to TRBJ2-1; TRBD1 agrees at 9 bases. This CDR3 spans 22 amino acids. J lost 0 bases, V lost 5 bases, and 23 bases had no gene match. Germline V gives CDR1 SGHVS, CDR2 FNYEAQ. The CDR3 bases are TGTGCCAGCAGCGGGCGCACAGGGGGCGCATGGCGGTGCATGAGCTCCTACAATGAGCAGTTCTTC. Translated: CASSGRTGGAWRCMSSYNEQFF.

The genes are TRBV5-4 and TRBJ1-3, with unresolved D. V lost 2 bases and J 0 bases, leaving 9 bases between the germline ends. Per germline, CDR1 SGHNT and CDR2 YYREEE (reference sequence). CDR3 length: 15 residues. CDR3 DNA: TGTGCCAGCAGCTTCGAGCCAGGCTCTGGAAACACCATATATTTT. Protein product: CASSFEPGSGNTIYF. The variable domain in full, completed from reference TRBV5-4 and TRBJ1-3, reads ETGVTQSPTHLIKTRGQQVTLRCSSQSGHNTVSWYQQALGQGPQFIFQYYREEENGRGNFPPRFSGLQFPNYSSELNVNALELDDSALYLCASSFEPGSGNTIYFGEGSWLTVV.

The V and J genes are TRBV29-1 and TRBJ1-1; the D gene is possibly TRBD1 (6 bases). The CDR3 is 13 residues long. Germline V gene sequence: CDR1 SQVTM, CDR2 ANQGSEA. V dropped 8 bases and J dropped 1 base, with 14 bases sitting between them. The CDR3 protein is CSPNEQGNTEAFF. The CDR3 DNA sequence: TGCAGCCCAAACGAACAGGGGAACACTGAAGCTTTCTTT. Full variable domain (missing parts from reference TRBV29-1 and TRBJ1-1): SAVISQKPSRDICQRGTSLTIQCQVDSQVTMMFWYRQQPGQSLTLIATANQGSEATYESGFVIDKFPISRPNLTFSTLTVSNMSPEDSSIYLCSPNEQGNTEAFFGQGTRLTVV.

The rearrangement joins TRBV27 to TRBJ2-3, with D possibly TRBD1 on 5 matching bases. Germline V gives CDR1 MNHEY, CDR2 SMNVEV (reference sequence). CDR3 length: 11 amino acids. Trimming removed 10 bases at V and 6 bases at J, with 11 bases between. The CDR3 region is CATTWGDTQYF. CDR3 sequence (DNA): TGTGCCACCACATGGGGCGATACGCAGTATTTT.

The rearrangement joins TRBV2 to TRBJ1-1; TRBD1 might be the D (6 bases). V was clipped by 5 bases and J by 4 bases, with 14 bases between them. Germline V gene data show CDR1 as SNHLY and CDR2 as FYNNEI. The CDR3 runs to 14 residues. CDR3 in amino acids: CASSTQGTGTEAFF. The CDR3 coding sequence is TGTGCCAGCAGTACACAGGGAACAGGCACTGAAGCTTTCTTT.

The V call is TRBV14, the J call TRBJ2-7, with a possible D match to TRBD2 (6 bases). Trimming left V 6 bases short and J 3 bases short, with 15 bases between. In germline, CDR1 is SGHDN, CDR2 FVKESK. This CDR3 has 14 residues. The CDR3 coding sequence is TGTGCCAGCAGTCGGACGGGGAGGTACTACGAGCAGTACTTC. Amino acids: CASSRTGRYYEQYF. Based on the CDR3 plus reference TRBV14 and TRBJ2-7, the full variable domain is EAGVTQFPSHSVIEKGQTVTLRCDPISGHDNLYWYRRVMGKEIKFLLHFVKESKQDESGMPNNRFLAERTGGTYSTLKVQPAELEDSGVYFCASSRTGRYYEQYFGPGTRLTVT.

The count of this clone is one. This chain connects TRBV27 to TRBJ1-1, with 7 positions matching TRBD1. Unmatched junction bases numbered 8, after V lost 2 bases and J lost 5 bases. The V gene's germline CDR1 is MNHEY and CDR2 SMNVEV (reference sequence). This CDR3 is built from 15 residues. The CDR3 here is CASSLPRPTGTEAFF. Written as DNA, the CDR3 is TGTGCCAGCAGTTTACCGAGACCGACAGGGACTGAAGCTTTCTTT.

The rearrangement uses TRBV7-3 and TRBJ2-1, with TRBD2 matching 12 bases. J lost 7 bases, V lost 5 bases, and 3 bases had no gene match. From germline, CDR1 is SGHTA and CDR2 FQGTGA. The length of the CDR3 is 14 residues. The CDR3 DNA reads TGTGCCAGCAGCGAAGGACTAGCGGGAAATGAGCAGTTCTTC. This codes for CASSEGLAGNEQFF.

As concerns this clone: One end of the junction varies from germline; a read error may be responsible. V is TRBV6-4 and J is TRBJ2-1; D uncertain. CDR3 size: 11 residues. Germline V gene sequence: CDR1 MRHNA, CDR2 SNTAGT. The CDR3, as DNA: TGTGCCAGCAGTGACCCGTTTGGCATCGTCTTC. Translation: CASSDPFGIVF.

The chain has TRBV7-9 and TRBJ1-1; D possibly corresponds to TRBD1 (6 bases). The CDR3 totals 15 residues. Germline V gives CDR1 SEHNR, CDR2 FQNEAQ (reference sequence). Trimming took off 3 bases at V and 1 base at J, with 12 bases between the two ends. This CDR3 reads CASSFTGNWNTEAFF. CDR3 coding DNA: TGTGCCAGCAGCTTTACAGGGAACTGGAACACTGAAGCTTTCTTT.

J is TRBJ2-1 and V is TRBV5-1; D is unclear. Germline CDR1 reads SGHRS; CDR2 reads YFSETQ. The CDR3 spans 18 residues. V lost 0 bases, J lost 0 bases, and 16 bases lay in between. The CDR3 reads CASSLAGSALGSYNEQFF. The CDR3 bases are TGCGCCAGCAGCTTGGCAGGAAGTGCTTTAGGCTCCTACAATGAGCAGTTCTTC.

The J gene is TRBJ2-7, the V gene TRBV19; possibly TRBD2 for D (6 bases). V lost 1 base and J lost 6, with 10 bases in between. This CDR3 contains 13 residues. Germline CDR1 LNHDA, CDR2 SQIVND (reference sequence). The CDR3 here is CASSIGKTSEQYF. The CDR3, as DNA: TGTGCCAGTAGTATAGGAAAGACTAGCGAGCAGTACTTC.

This chain uses TRBV13 with TRBJ1-6; weak D call: TRBD1 (5 bases). This CDR3 is 17 amino acids long. With 5 bases removed from V and 6 bases from J, the gap between germline ends came to 20 bases. Germline CDR1 PRHDT, CDR2 FYEKMQ (reference sequence). In DNA form, the CDR3 reads TGTGCCAGCAGCCACCCTCTATCTGGACACAGTAATTCACCCCTCCACTTT. Residues: CASSHPLSGHSNSPLHF.

The rearrangement links TRBV27 to TRBJ1-4, with D possibly being TRBD1 (6 bases). Trimming took off 3 bases at V and 8 bases at J, with 13 bases between the two ends. Germline V lookup: CDR1 MNHEY, CDR2 SMNVEV (reference sequence). The CDR3 is 14 amino acids. The DNA of the CDR3 is TGTGCCAGCAGTTTGGCAGGGGTAGGAGAAAAACTGTTTTTT. Protein sequence: CASSLAGVGEKLFF.

V usage is TRBV30 and J usage is TRBJ1-2; D is unclear. Germline lookup yields CDR1 GTSNPN and CDR2 SVGIG (reference sequence). This CDR3 spans 15 amino acids. With 2 bases removed from V and 3 bases from J, the gap between germline ends came to 16 bases. CDR3 bases: TGTGCCTGGAGTAGCGGCACCGCCGATTACTATGGCTACACCTTC. Translation gives CAWSSGTADYYGYTF.

In its sample, this clone was seen once. CDR3 sequence (DNA): TGTGCCAGCAGTGCTGCCAGGGTCTTAAACTCCTACGAGCAGTACTTC. Translating it yields CASSAARVLNSYEQYF. J is TRBJ2-7 and V is TRBV2; possibly TRBD1 for D (5 bases). From germline, CDR1 is SNHLY and CDR2 FYNNEI. This CDR3 region has 16 residues. Trimming stripped 4 bases from V and 0 bases from J, with 16 bases between.

This clone was seen only once. The chain links TRBV29-1 to TRBJ1-1; no reliable D call. V dropped 6 bases and J dropped 1 base, with 3 bases sitting between them. CDR3 length: 10 amino acids. Per germline, CDR1 SQVTM and CDR2 ANQGSEA. This chain's CDR3 is CSVRNTEAFF. The CDR3 DNA reads TGCAGCGTCCGGAACACTGAAGCTTTCTTT.

V gene TRBV6-5 combines with J gene TRBJ2-2; D not certain. This CDR3 is built from 14 residues. Trimming removed 2 bases from V and 5 bases from J, with 9 bases in between. The germline CDR1 and CDR2 sequences are MNHEY and SVGAGI. The CDR3 sequence: CASSYRVTTGELFF. In nucleotides, the CDR3 is TGTGCCAGCAGTTACCGGGTCACTACCGGGGAGCTGTTTTTT.

This chain uses TRBV7-3 with TRBJ2-2; D is ambiguous. V shed 11 bases and J shed 7 bases, with 17 bases lying between them. Germline V gene lookup returns CDR1 SGHTA and CDR2 FQGTGA. The CDR3 has 13 residues. The CDR3 is CAGARENGGELFF. Here the CDR3 DNA reads TGTGCCGGTGCCCGAGAAAACGGCGGGGAGCTGTTTTTT.